This T cell receptor (beta chain) was retrieved from a study of T cell responses to AZD1222 COVID-19 vaccine. Whole-study findings and limits: After two AZD1222 doses, spike-specific TCR breadth and depth rose versus day 0. Clonal diversity may have been underestimated in mostly white British donors. CD4 TCRs covered the whole spike, strongest at regions 160-218 and 743-854. Without day 14 samples, only post-peak T cell repertoires were studied.

As to this clone: Its antigen remains unknown.

The CDR3 contains 16 residues. The V gene lost 1 base and the J gene lost 9 bases, with 19 bases spanning the gap. Germline V gene data show CDR1 as MGHRA and CDR2 as YSYEKL. The data were produced by immunoSEQ multiplex PCR, yet TCRdb's version contains in-frame clones alone and is incomplete. The sample carries roughly 150,000 clones, 85% to 90% recorded once. The TCR originated in an adult in good health. The sample was peripheral blood, taken on day 0 of AZD1222 vaccination. This chain links TRBV4-1 with TRBJ2-1; D could derive from TRBD1 or TRBD2 (6 bases each). CDR3 bases: TGCGCCAGCAGCCAAGCTGGGGGGCGTAGAGTGCGTGAGCAGTTCTTC. As protein: CASSQAGGRRVREQFF.